One and the same sample provided the 7 T cell receptor beta chains below, sequenced in a study of PD-L1 blockade in urothelial cancer. Sequencing used immunoSEQ multiplex PCR; TCRdb keeps in-frame clones, though not all of them. The top ten clones hold roughly 33% of a sample with tens of thousands of clones, roughly 84% of them seen once. The source material was PBMCs, sampled around atezolizumab (anti-PD-L1) treatment. The receptors were gathered from a man between 60 and 70 years old with urothelial cancer.

V usage is TRBV5-1 and J usage is TRBJ2-4; unclear D gene. The ends were cut back, 4 bases at V and 8 bases at J, with 13 bases in the middle. CDR1 and CDR2 (germline): SGHRS, YFSETQ. This CDR3 is built from 13 residues. The CDR3 sequence is CASSRGYEDIQYF. DNA for the CDR3: TGCGCCAGCAGCCGCGGCTATGAGGACATTCAGTACTTC. Filled out from reference TRBV5-1 and TRBJ2-4, the complete variable domain reads KAGVTQTPRYLIKTRGQQVTLSCSPISGHRSVSWYQQTPGQGLQFLFEYFSETQRNKGNFPGRFSGRQFSNSRSEMNVSTLELGDSALYLCASSRGYEDIQYFGAGTRLSVL.

In its sample, this clone was seen once. The chain recombines TRBV7-9 with TRBJ2-1; D unresolved. Deletions cut 4 bases from V and 8 bases from J, with 21 bases between. This CDR3 is built from 16 residues. The germline V gene has CDR1 SEHNR and CDR2 FQNEAQ (reference sequence). CDR3 sequence: CASSSPLTASRHEQFF. CDR3 DNA sequence: TGTGCCAGCAGCTCCCCCCTGACTGCGTCTCGACATGAGCAGTTCTTC.

The gene calls are TRBV28 and TRBJ2-2; no reliable D call. Germline CDR1 and CDR2: MDHEN and SYDVKM. The germline V and J ends were trimmed by 6 bases and 7 bases, with 18 bases remaining between them. The CDR3 contains 15 residues. CDR3: CASSPFSSGDGELFF. The DNA for the CDR3 is TGTGCCAGCAGCCCTTTCTCGTCCGGTGACGGGGAGCTGTTTTTT.

The rearrangement links TRBV18 to TRBJ1-5, with 9 positions matching TRBD1. The ends lost 3 bases at V and 0 bases at J; junction bases unmatched: 15. The CDR3 extends over 20 amino acids. From germline, CDR1 is KGHSH and CDR2 LQKENI. This CDR3 reads CASSPAPPGQGHYSNQPQHF. CDR3 in DNA: TGTGCCAGCTCACCCGCGCCTCCGGGACAGGGACATTATAGCAATCAGCCCCAGCATTTT. Drawing the rest from reference TRBV18 and TRBJ1-5, the complete variable domain is NAGVMQNPRHLVRRRGQEARLRCSPMKGHSHVYWYRQLPEEGLKFMVYLQKENIIDESGMPKERFSAEFPKEGPSILRIQQVVRGDSAAYFCASSPAPPGQGHYSNQPQHFGDGTRLSIL.

This clone was picked up a small number of times. The chain is built from TRBV13 and TRBJ1-6; 9 bases are shared with TRBD1. The CDR3 consists of 15 residues. Germline assignment: CDR1 PRHDT and CDR2 FYEKMQ (reference sequence). V shed 4 bases and J 12 bases; nucleotides not matched to a gene: 10. In nucleotides, the CDR3 is TGTGCCAGCAGCTCGGACAGGGGAGGGCTTTTACCCCTCCACTTT. Amino acids: CASSSDRGGLLPLHF. The full variable domain, with the rest looked up from reference TRBV13 and TRBJ1-6, is AAGVIQSPRHLIKEKRETATLKCYPIPRHDTVYWYQQGPGQDPQFLISFYEKMQSDKGSIPDRFSAQQFSDYHSELNMSSLELGDSALYFCASSSDRGGLLPLHFGNGTRLTVT.

This clone has only a few counts. The chain carries TRBV7-6 and TRBJ2-2, with 8 nucleotides matching TRBD1. V lost 8 bases to trimming and J lost 6 bases; unmatched junction nucleotides: 5. Germline values: CDR1 SGHVS, CDR2 FNYEAQ. The CDR3 runs 13 residues. The chain's CDR3 is CASGQGAAGELFF. The CDR3 DNA reads TGTGCCAGCGGACAGGGAGCGGCCGGGGAGCTGTTTTTT.

The chain is built from TRBV10-3 and TRBJ1-6; TRBD1 aligns across 8 bases. This CDR3 contains 16 residues. Per the germline V gene, CDR1 is ENHRY and CDR2 is SYGVKD. J gave up 5 bases and V 5 bases, and 8 bases lay outside the gene matches. CDR3 sequence: CAISWGQVKNNSPLHF. The CDR3 DNA reads TGTGCCATCAGTTGGGGACAGGTTAAGAATAATTCACCCCTCCACTTT.